This T cell receptor (beta chain) was identified during a study of breast tumors, draining lymph nodes, adjacent tissues. Findings and limits, study-wide: Compared with lymph nodes, tumors were less diverse; compared with nontumor tissue, more. Luminal-like breast cancer showed significantly higher tumor–nontumor repertoire similarity than basal-like. Findings are consistent with lymph node origin and intratumoral expansion of most tumor T cells.

The lymph nodes were axillary draining lymph nodes from breast cancer patients. MiXCR, run by TCRdb on the multiplex PCR reads, gives a single entry per CDR3 protein. The sample yields some 130,000 distinct CDR3 sequences, nearly 20% seen once. The germline CDR1 and CDR2 sequences are SGHDN and FVKESK. The CDR3 runs to 19 residues. V dropped 4 bases and J dropped 5; count of bases not matched to a gene: 21. Concerning this clonotype itself: Its matching antigen is unknown. A much larger clone sits a single nucleotide away, making a read error possible.

The V gene is TRBV14, the J gene TRBJ2-5, with TRBD1 identical over 8 bases. The receptor's source is a female donor with breast cancer. Some clones in this sample may be carry-over from other donors' samples. Material: axillary lymph node tissue. This CDR3 reads CASSRDRGQGLGDRETQYF. The CDR3 DNA reads TGTGCCAGCAGCCGTGACAGGGGTCAAGGGCTAGGCGATCGGGAGACCCAGTACTTC.